This is a list of T cell receptor beta chains from one sample in a study of vaccination and CD4 T cells after COVID-19. A single record per CDR3 protein comes from TCRdb applying MiXCR to the PCR reads. The sample has 15,000 to 17,000 distinct CDR3 sequences; about half are singletons. These TCRs' antigens remain unknown. This material consisted of CD4+ T cells from blood, cultured in vitro, taken before SARS-CoV-2 vaccination. All receptors derive from a human donor who had recovered from COVID-19. CDR3s include the opening cysteine and the closing phenylalanine or tryptophan. D genes are given only for firm matches. Clone size is shown for a subset of rows, as once, few, many or a class of expanded clone.

cdr3_aa: CASSLARVMDIQYF
cdr3_nt: TGCGCCAGCAGCTTGGCCAGGGTAATGGACATTCAGTACTTC
clone_size: .
v_call: TRBV5-1
j_call: TRBJ2-4
d_call: .

cdr3_aa: CSARDQRDGKTSGSGKQFF
cdr3_nt: TGCAGTGCTAGAGATCAGCGTGACGGGAAGACTAGCGGGAGTGGGAAGCAGTTCTTC
clone_size: .
v_call: TRBV20-1
j_call: TRBJ2-1
d_call: TRBD2

cdr3_aa: CATSGTSGRTYNEQFF
cdr3_nt: TGTGCCACCAGTGGGACAAGCGGGAGAACCTACAATGAGCAGTTCTTC
clone_size: .
v_call: TRBV24-1
j_call: TRBJ2-1
d_call: TRBD2

cdr3_aa: CASSPGTGGGPWAHEQYF
cdr3_nt: TGTGCCAGCAGTCCCGGGACAGGGGGCGGCCCGTGGGCCCACGAGCAGTACTTC
clone_size: few
v_call: TRBV6-1
j_call: TRBJ2-7
d_call: TRBD1

cdr3_aa: CSVEDEVGDEQYF
cdr3_nt: TGCAGCGTTGAAGATGAAGTGGGGGACGAGCAGTACTTC
clone_size: once
v_call: TRBV29-1
j_call: TRBJ2-7
d_call: .

cdr3_aa: CASVGWAEPQHF
cdr3_nt: TGTGCCAGCGTGGGGTGGGCGGAGCCCCAGCATTTT
clone_size: few
v_call: TRBV6-1
j_call: TRBJ1-5
d_call: .

cdr3_aa: CSAGSSINYGYTF
cdr3_nt: TGCAGTGCTGGTTCATCAATTAACTATGGCTACACCTTC
clone_size: few
v_call: TRBV20-1
j_call: TRBJ1-2
d_call: .

cdr3_aa: CASSLTSGRSGELFF
cdr3_nt: TGTGCCAGCAGTTTGACTAGCGGGAGGTCCGGGGAGCTGTTTTTT
clone_size: .
v_call: TRBV2
j_call: TRBJ2-2
d_call: TRBD2

cdr3_aa: CASSLTFGSGRGWGGEQFF
cdr3_nt: TGTGCCAGCAGTCTGACCTTTGGGAGCGGGAGAGGGTGGGGTGGTGAGCAGTTCTTC
clone_size: few
v_call: TRBV28
j_call: TRBJ2-1
d_call: TRBD2

cdr3_aa: CASRLASGGYGYTF
cdr3_nt: TGTGCCAGCAGGCTCGCCTCAGGGGGCTATGGCTACACCTTC
clone_size: .
v_call: TRBV27
j_call: TRBJ1-2
d_call: TRBD1

cdr3_aa: CASSTGQTDTQYF
cdr3_nt: TGTGCCAGCAGCACCGGACAAACAGATACGCAGTATTTT
clone_size: .
v_call: TRBV9
j_call: TRBJ2-3
d_call: .

cdr3_aa: CASSLNWGSGRRESQETQYF
cdr3_nt: TGTGCCAGCAGTTTAAATTGGGGCAGCGGTCGGCGGGAGAGCCAAGAGACCCAGTACTTC
clone_size: .
v_call: TRBV28
j_call: TRBJ2-5
d_call: TRBD2

cdr3_aa: CSARIVTGSTEAFF
cdr3_nt: TGCAGTGCTAGAATTGTGACAGGGAGCACTGAAGCTTTCTTT
clone_size: .
v_call: TRBV20-1
j_call: TRBJ1-1
d_call: TRBD1

cdr3_aa: CASSYSLSSYNEQFF
cdr3_nt: TGTGCCAGCAGTTACAGTTTGAGCTCCTACAATGAGCAGTTCTTC
clone_size: few
v_call: TRBV6-5
j_call: TRBJ2-1
d_call: .

cdr3_aa: CASTSHPQGINQPQHF
cdr3_nt: TGTGCCAGTACCTCTCACCCACAAGGAATCAATCAGCCCCAGCATTTT
clone_size: few
v_call: TRBV19
j_call: TRBJ1-5
d_call: .

cdr3_aa: CASSQTSGRANGELFF
cdr3_nt: TGTGCCAGCAGCCAAACTAGCGGGAGGGCCAACGGGGAGCTGTTTTTT
clone_size: .
v_call: TRBV7-2
j_call: TRBJ2-2
d_call: TRBD2

cdr3_aa: CASSQDTSGRWEIYEQYF
cdr3_nt: TGTGCCAGCAGCCAAGATACTAGCGGTAGATGGGAAATCTACGAGCAGTACTTC
clone_size: .
v_call: TRBV14
j_call: TRBJ2-7
d_call: TRBD2